This T cell receptor (beta chain) appears in the sequencing data of a study of CD8 T cells in ankylosing spondylitis. General study results and limits: Matched ankylosing spondylitis synovial fluid reportedly showed significant enrichment of disease-linked clones.

From germline, CDR1 is LGHNA and CDR2 YNFKEQ. V was pared by 5 bases and J by 0 bases, with 11 bases of the junction left unmatched. The CDR3 contains 17 residues. This clonotype has more than one count but fewer than ten. Its cognate antigen is unknown. TCRdb reprocessed the 5' RACE reads via MiXCR and lists one record per CDR3 protein. The sample records approximately 340,000 distinct CDR3 sequences, roughly 15% being singletons. The sample taken for sequencing was blood, either unsorted or a sorted T cell fraction (not recorded which). The TCR comes from a male donor with ankylosing spondylitis or in good health (not recorded which). The chain employs TRBV4-2 and TRBJ1-2, with 8 bases fitting TRBD1. The CDR3 bases are TGTGCCAGCAGCATCCCCGGACAGGGCGTTTCTAACTATGGCTACACCTTC. Amino acids: CASSIPGQGVSNYGYTF.